Listed here is a single TCR beta chain. Its antigen is unidentified. Produced via immunoSEQ multiplex PCR; TCRdb's table is partial and in-frame only. This table has approximately 75,000 clones, about 94% appearing once. V was clipped by 0 bases and J by 9 bases; unmatched bases: 17. The CDR3 length is 17 residues. Germline V gene lookup returns CDR1 WNHNN and CDR2 SYGVQD (reference sequence). This sample was included in a study of graft-versus-host responses after intestinal transplantation. Turning to the study itself: The whole recipient group had anti-thymocyte globulin induction followed by tacrolimus and steroids for about three years.

Regarding the study as a whole: In patients with graft-donor T cell macrochimerism, allograft graft-versus-host to host-versus-graft clonal ratios were high. Recipient marrow harbored GvH clones, some of which surfaced first in ileum or blood.

This receptor was obtained from a human donor who received an intestinal transplant. Sequences were derived from unstimulated CD8+ T cells sorted from spleen or lymph node cells, sampled before intestinal transplant. The V gene is TRBV10-1, the J gene TRBJ2-7, with TRBD1 matching over 7 bases. CDR3 residues: CASSESETGYTRDRQYF. The DNA of the CDR3 is TGCGCCAGCAGTGAGTCAGAGACAGGGTATACGAGGGATCGGCAGTACTTC.